This T cell receptor beta chain was captured by sequencing in a study of cytomegalovirus exposure and HLA in healthy donors (dated by TCRdb to about 2017). Turning to the overall study: A later analysis indicated that the roughly 130 validation repertoires were generated on the platform also employed for the approximately 700 repertoires of the first cohort. The aim of the study was to test whether cataloging public T cell receptors could identify signatures of past pathogen exposure. Besides the first cohort of roughly 660 subjects, a separate validation cohort made up of over 100 different subjects was used. High-throughput TCR immunosequencing, statistical association of individual TCRs with disease status, and machine learning were combined to predict cytomegalovirus infection status. General study outcomes and caveats: Of the cluster scores, approximately 95% were above 0 in a later analysis, which found that TCRs clustered in the first cohort also tended to co-occur in the 120 or so validation repertoires. In both the original and validation cohorts, the classifier was reported to diagnose cytomegalovirus status with high specificity and sensitivity. The validation cohort had no HLA typing available for a later analysis, so co-occurrence within that cohort was assessed over all 130 or so repertoires. According to the authors, the approach could potentially be generalized to other disease states and immunological phenotypes. Across donors, most TCR sequences were observed very rarely, whereas some public TCRs were present in many individuals. A few of the identified cytomegalovirus-associated TCR beta chains were confirmed in vitro to be specific for cytomegalovirus antigens. A total of fewer than 200 TCR beta chains were listed by the study as associated with cytomegalovirus.

V lost 5 bases and J lost 0 bases; the stretch between them is 7 bases long. Taken from cysteine to phenylalanine, the CDR3 has 13 residues. CDR3 DNA is the only sequence kept; it has 39 bases, read in frame from the first base. According to the germline V gene (reference sequence), CDR1 reads MNHEY and CDR2 reads SMNVEV. The donors belonged to the validation cohort of approximately 130 subjects, which was separate from the approximately 660-subject first cohort. The receptor library was made with the immunoSEQ multiplex PCR assay. As for the original processing: A statistical classification framework was developed to diagnose cytomegalovirus status using the catalog of TCR beta chain sequences. As stored in TCRdb, this immuneACCESS dataset retains in-frame rearrangements with V and J assigned. A fraction of the clones does not appear; measured against another copy, unresolved V genes explain less than half of the discrepancy, and the remainder lacks a known reason. V, J and clone size reflect that table, while D and trimming were determined from the DNA. The sample profile shows over 150,000 clones; approximately 80% of them were found once. The ten largest clones capture around 15% of the sample.

To note about this clone: The antigen this receptor binds is unknown. Nothing much larger sits one base from this clone, and base qualities are not available.

Sequencing was performed on PBMCs. The source of this sequence is a woman in her 30s in good health and CMV-seropositive. The rearranged segments are TRBV27 and TRBJ1-1; the D gene lacks a confident call. CDR3 region: CASSQRLNTEAFF. The DNA reads as follows: TGTGCCAGCAGTCAACGGTTGAACACTGAAGCTTTCTTT.